What follows is one T cell receptor beta chain and its context. Caucasian adults living in Nashville, Tennessee, provided all samples. CDR1 is GTSNPN, CDR2 SVGIG, per germline (reference sequence). V was trimmed by 6 bases and J by 1 base, leaving 16 bases between them. The CDR3 loop spans 15 amino acids. Original processing methods: Quality scores were absent from the junction-only immunoSEQ sequences, so filtering differed. The protocol was immunoSEQ multiplex PCR, while the TCRdb copy is restricted to in-frame clones and leaves out a portion. V and J calls and clone size are copied from that table; D and trimming were computed from the DNA. The sample lists about 490,000 clones, 70% to 85% occurring once. This sample stems from a study of shared clonotypes between healthy human individuals.

Material: PBMCs. The V and J genes are TRBV30 and TRBJ1-5; no clear D. The receptor's source is a woman between 35 and 50 years old in good health. Some clones in this sample may be carry-over from other donors' samples. In DNA form, the CDR3 reads TGTGCCTGTGACACCGGACGGATGAGCAATCAGCCCCAGCATTTT. Amino acid sequence: CACDTGRMSNQPQHF. The full variable domain, in which reference TRBV30 and TRBJ1-5 provide the parts outside the CDR3, is SQTIHQWPATLVQPVGSPLSLECTVEGTSNPNLYWYRQAAGRGLQLLFYSVGIGQISSEVPQNLSASRPQDRQFILSSKKLLLSDSGFYLCACDTGRMSNQPQHFGDGTRLSIL.